This T cell receptor (beta chain) comes out of a study of T cell repertoires in cytomegalovirus infection. Study at large: Peptides in the study included HLA-C-restricted and HLA-B-restricted CMV epitopes. It can be stated that public TCR beta signatures indicated CMV infection as well as a matching HLA type.

General study points: What dominated the ex vivo response were HLA-C-restricted CMV-specific TCR beta clonotypes.

Each CDR3 protein is one row after TCRdb ran MiXCR on the reads. The sample yields hundreds of thousands of distinct CDR3 sequences, 40% to 50% seen once. The CDR3 is 17 residues long. CDR1 is SGHVT and CDR2 is SQSDAQ in the germline V gene. Trimming removed 5 bases from V and 5 bases from J; junction bases left unmatched: 9. Concerning this clonotype: Its cognate antigen is unknown.

This clonotype was obtained from a human donor in good health (CMV status not recorded). Some clones in this sample may be carry-over from other donors' samples. The sequencing used cultured PBMCs, collected from culture after CMV antigen stimulation. This chain links TRBV7-4 with TRBJ2-1; TRBD2 aligns across 13 bases. CDR3 loop: CASSVRLTSGRNNEQFF. Written as DNA, the CDR3 is TGTGCCAGCAGCGTAAGACTGACTAGCGGGAGGAACAATGAGCAGTTCTTC.